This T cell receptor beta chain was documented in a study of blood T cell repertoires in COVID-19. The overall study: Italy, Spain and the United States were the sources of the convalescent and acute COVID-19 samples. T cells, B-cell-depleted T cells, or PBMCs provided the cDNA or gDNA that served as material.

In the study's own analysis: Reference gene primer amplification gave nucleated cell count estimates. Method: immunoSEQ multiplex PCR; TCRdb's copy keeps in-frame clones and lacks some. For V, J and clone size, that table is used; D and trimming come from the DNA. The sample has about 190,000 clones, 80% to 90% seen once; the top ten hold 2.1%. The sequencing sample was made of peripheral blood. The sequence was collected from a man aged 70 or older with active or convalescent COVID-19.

The CDR3 here is CASSLWTGRDTQYF. CDR3 nucleotide sequence: TGCGCCAGCAGCTTGTGGACAGGGAGGGATACGCAGTATTTT. V is TRBV5-1 and J is TRBJ2-3, with 8 nucleotides matching TRBD1. Germline V CDR1 and CDR2: SGHRS, YFSETQ. After removal of 1 base from V and 6 bases from J, the junction contained 4 bases not matched to a gene. This CDR3 region has 14 residues.